This T cell receptor (beta chain) originates from a study of graft-versus-host responses after intestinal transplantation. As for the study in general: The whole recipient group had anti-thymocyte globulin induction followed by tacrolimus and steroids for around 3 years.

Libraries were prepared by immunoSEQ multiplex PCR; TCRdb keeps only in-frame clonotypes and omits some of them. The table has 8,500 to 10,000 clones, about 86% seen once. Intraepithelial plus lamina propria lymphocytes were released by processing graft tissue. Per the germline V gene, CDR1 is SGHVS and CDR2 is FNYEAQ. The CDR3 is 16 amino acids. Trimming removed 1 base at V and 1 base at J, with 10 bases between. The sequences come from ileum tissue, collected roughly 700 days after intestinal transplantation. The receptor comes from a human patient who received an intestinal transplant, so some T cells may come from the graft donor. This chain links TRBV7-6 with TRBJ2-2; D not certain. The CDR3 coding sequence is TGTGCCAGCAGCTTAGGCCAGTTGGTGAACACCGGGGAGCTGTTTTTT. Translation gives CASSLGQLVNTGELFF.